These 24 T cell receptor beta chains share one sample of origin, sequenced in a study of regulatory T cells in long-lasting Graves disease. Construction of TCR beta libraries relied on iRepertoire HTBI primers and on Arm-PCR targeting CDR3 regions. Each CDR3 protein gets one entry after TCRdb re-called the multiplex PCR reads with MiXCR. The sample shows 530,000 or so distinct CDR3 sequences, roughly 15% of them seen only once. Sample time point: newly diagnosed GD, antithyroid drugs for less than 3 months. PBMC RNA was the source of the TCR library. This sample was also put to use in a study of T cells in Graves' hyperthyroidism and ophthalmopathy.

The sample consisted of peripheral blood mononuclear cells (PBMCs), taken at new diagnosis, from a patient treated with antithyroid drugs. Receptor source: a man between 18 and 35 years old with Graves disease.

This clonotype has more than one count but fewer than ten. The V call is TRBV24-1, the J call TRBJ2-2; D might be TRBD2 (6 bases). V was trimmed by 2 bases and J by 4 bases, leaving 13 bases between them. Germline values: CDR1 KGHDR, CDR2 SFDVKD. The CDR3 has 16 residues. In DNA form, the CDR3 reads TGTGCCACCAGTGATTCGGCGGGACGGTCCACCGGGGAGCTGTTTTTT. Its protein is CATSDSAGRSTGELFF.

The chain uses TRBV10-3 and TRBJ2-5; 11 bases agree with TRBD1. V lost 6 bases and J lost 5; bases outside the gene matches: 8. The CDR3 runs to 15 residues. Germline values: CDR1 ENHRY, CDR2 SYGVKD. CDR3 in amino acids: CAISKGQGVRETQYF. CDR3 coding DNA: TGTGCCATCAGCAAGGGACAGGGGGTTCGGGAGACCCAGTACTTC.

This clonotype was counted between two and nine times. The CDR3 is CAWSVLPSNTGELFF. CDR3 sequence (DNA): TGTGCCTGGAGTGTACTACCATCGAACACCGGGGAGCTGTTTTTT. The gene calls are TRBV30 and TRBJ2-2; D is undetermined. The CDR3 sequence is 15 residues long. Looked up from germline, CDR1 is GTSNPN and CDR2 is SVGIG (reference sequence). Trimming took off 0 bases at V and 0 bases at J, with 8 bases between the two ends.

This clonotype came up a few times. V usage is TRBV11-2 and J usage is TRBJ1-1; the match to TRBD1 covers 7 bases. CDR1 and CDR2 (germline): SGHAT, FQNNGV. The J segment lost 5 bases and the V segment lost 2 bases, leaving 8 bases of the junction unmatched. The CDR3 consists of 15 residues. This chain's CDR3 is CASSLLTGSRTEAFF. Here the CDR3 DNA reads TGTGCCAGCAGCTTATTGACAGGGAGTAGAACTGAAGCTTTCTTT.

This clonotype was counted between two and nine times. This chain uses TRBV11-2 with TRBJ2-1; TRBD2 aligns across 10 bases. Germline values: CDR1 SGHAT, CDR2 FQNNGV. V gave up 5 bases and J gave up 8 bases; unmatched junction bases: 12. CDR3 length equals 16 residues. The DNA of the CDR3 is TGTGCCAGCAGCCCTGCTTCTAGCGGGGGTCACTATGAGCAGTTCTTC. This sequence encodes CASSPASSGGHYEQFF. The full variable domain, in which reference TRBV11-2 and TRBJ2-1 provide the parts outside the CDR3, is EAGVAQSPRYKIIEKRQSVAFWCNPISGHATLYWYQQILGQGPKLLIQFQNNGVVDDSQLPKDRFSAERLKGVDSTLKIQPAKLEDSAVYLCASSPASSGGHYEQFFGPGTRLTVL.

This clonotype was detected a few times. The chain's CDR3 is CASSVRRDTEAFF. As DNA, the CDR3 is TGTGCCAGCAGTGTTAGGAGGGACACTGAAGCTTTCTTT. This chain uses TRBV6-4 with TRBJ1-1; the D is unclear. Germline-derived CDR1 and CDR2 are MRHNA and SNTAGT. The V gene lost 4 bases and the J gene lost 3 bases, with 9 bases spanning the gap. The CDR3 totals 13 residues.

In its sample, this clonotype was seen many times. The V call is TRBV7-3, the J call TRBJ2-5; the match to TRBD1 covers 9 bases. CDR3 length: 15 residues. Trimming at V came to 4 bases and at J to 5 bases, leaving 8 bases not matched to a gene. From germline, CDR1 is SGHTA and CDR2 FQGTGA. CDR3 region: CASSSGQGSSETQYF. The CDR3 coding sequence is TGTGCCAGCAGCTCGGGACAGGGTTCAAGCGAGACCCAGTACTTC. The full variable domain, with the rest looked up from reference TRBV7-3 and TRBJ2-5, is GAGVSQTPSNKVTEKGKYVELRCDPISGHTALYWYRQSLGQGPEFLIYFQGTGAADDSGLPNDRFFAVRPEGSVSTLKIQRTERGDSAVYLCASSSGQGSSETQYFGPGTRLLVL.

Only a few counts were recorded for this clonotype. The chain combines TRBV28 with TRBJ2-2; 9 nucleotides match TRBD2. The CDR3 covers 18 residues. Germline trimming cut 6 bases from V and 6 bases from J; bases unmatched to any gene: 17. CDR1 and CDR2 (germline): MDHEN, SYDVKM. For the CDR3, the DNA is TGTGCCAGCAGGATTCTGATAAGCGGGAGGAGGGGCCCCGGGGAGCTGTTTTTT. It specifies CASRILISGRRGPGELFF.

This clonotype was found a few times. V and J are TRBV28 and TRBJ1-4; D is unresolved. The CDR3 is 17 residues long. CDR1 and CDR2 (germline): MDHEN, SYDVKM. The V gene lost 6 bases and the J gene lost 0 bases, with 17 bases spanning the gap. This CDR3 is CASSPAAAHATNEKLFF. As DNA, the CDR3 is TGTGCCAGCAGCCCAGCCGCGGCCCATGCAACTAATGAAAAACTGTTTTTT.

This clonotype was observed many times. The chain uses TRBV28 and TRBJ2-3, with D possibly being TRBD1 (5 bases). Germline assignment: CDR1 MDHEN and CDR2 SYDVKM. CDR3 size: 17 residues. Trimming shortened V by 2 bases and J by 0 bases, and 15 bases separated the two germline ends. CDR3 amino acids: CASSLVLQGRSTDTQYF. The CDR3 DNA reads TGTGCCAGCAGTTTAGTACTTCAGGGCAGGAGCACAGATACGCAGTATTTT.

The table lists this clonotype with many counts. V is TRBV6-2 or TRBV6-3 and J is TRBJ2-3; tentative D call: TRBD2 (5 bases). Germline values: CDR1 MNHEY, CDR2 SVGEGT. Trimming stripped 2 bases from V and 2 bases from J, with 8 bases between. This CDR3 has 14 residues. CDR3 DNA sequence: TGTGCCAGCAGTTACCGGGGTGACACAGATACGCAGTATTTT. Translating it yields CASSYRGDTDTQYF.

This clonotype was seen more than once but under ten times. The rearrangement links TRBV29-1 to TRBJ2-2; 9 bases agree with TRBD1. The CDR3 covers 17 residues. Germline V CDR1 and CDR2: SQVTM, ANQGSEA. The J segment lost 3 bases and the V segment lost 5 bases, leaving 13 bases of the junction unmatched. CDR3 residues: CSVSLAADRGYTGELFF. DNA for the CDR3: TGCAGCGTTTCTCTAGCCGCGGACAGGGGATACACCGGGGAGCTGTTTTTT.

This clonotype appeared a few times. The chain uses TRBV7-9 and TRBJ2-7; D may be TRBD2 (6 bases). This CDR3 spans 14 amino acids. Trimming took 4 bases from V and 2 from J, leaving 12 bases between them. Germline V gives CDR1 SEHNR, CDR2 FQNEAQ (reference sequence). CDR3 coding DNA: TGTGCCAGCAGCTCCCTCGGAGGGCCCTACGAGCAGTACTTC. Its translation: CASSSLGGPYEQYF.

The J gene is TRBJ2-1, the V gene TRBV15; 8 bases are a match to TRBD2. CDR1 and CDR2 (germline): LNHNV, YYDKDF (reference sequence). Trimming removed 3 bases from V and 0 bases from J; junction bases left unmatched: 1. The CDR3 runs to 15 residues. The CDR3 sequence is CATSRTSDSYNEQFF. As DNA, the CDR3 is TGTGCCACCAGCAGGACTAGCGACTCCTACAATGAGCAGTTCTTC.

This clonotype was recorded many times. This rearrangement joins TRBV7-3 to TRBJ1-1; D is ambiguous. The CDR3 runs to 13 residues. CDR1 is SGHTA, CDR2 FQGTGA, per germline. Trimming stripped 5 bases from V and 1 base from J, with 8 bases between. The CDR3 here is CASSVDQNTEAFF. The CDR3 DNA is TGTGCCAGCAGCGTAGACCAGAACACTGAAGCTTTCTTT.

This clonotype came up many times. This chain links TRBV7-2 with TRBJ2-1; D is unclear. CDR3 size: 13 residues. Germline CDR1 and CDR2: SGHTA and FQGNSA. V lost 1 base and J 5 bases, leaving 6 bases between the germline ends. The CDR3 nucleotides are TGTGCCAGCAGCTTAGGACACAACAATGAGCAGTTCTTC. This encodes CASSLGHNNEQFF.

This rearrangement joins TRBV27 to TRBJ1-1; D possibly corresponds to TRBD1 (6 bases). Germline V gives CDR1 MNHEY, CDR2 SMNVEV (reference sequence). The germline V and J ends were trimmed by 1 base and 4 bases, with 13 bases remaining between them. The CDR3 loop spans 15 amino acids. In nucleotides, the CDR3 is TGTGCCAGCAGTTTATGGCCAGGGGCTCGCACTGAAGCTTTCTTT. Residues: CASSLWPGARTEAFF.

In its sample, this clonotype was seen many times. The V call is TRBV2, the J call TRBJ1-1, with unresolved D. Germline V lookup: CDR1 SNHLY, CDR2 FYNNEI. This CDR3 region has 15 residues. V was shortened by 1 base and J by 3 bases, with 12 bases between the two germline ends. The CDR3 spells CASSEDTGWDTEAFF. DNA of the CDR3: TGTGCCAGCAGTGAAGATACGGGCTGGGACACTGAAGCTTTCTTT.

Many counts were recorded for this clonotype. The CDR3, as DNA: TGTGCCAGCAGTTTTACAGGGAGGAACACTGAAGCTTTCTTT. It translates to CASSFTGRNTEAFF. The rearrangement joins TRBV27 to TRBJ1-1; weak D call: TRBD1 (6 bases). The germline V gene encodes CDR1 MNHEY and CDR2 SMNVEV (reference sequence). Trimming left V 3 bases short and J 1 base short, with 9 bases between. The CDR3 loop spans 14 amino acids.

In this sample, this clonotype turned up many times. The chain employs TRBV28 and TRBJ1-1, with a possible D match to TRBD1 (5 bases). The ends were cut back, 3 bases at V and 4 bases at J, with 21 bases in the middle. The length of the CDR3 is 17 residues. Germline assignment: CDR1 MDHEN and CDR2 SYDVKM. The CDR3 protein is CASSLDRMARTGTEAFF. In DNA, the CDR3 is TGTGCCAGCAGTTTGGATCGTATGGCGCGAACAGGCACTGAAGCTTTCTTT.

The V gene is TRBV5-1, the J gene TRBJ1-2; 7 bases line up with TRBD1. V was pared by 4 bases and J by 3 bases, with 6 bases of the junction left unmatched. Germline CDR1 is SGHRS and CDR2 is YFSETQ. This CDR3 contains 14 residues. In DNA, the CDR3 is TGCGCCAGCAGCCTGACAGGGTTGGACTATGGCTACACCTTC. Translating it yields CASSLTGLDYGYTF.

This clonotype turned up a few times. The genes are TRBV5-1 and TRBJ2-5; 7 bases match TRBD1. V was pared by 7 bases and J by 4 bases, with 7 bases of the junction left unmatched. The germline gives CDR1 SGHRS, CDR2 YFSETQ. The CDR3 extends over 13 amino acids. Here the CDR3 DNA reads TGCGCCAGCGCCTATGGGACAGCAGAGACCCAGTACTTC. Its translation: CASAYGTAETQYF.

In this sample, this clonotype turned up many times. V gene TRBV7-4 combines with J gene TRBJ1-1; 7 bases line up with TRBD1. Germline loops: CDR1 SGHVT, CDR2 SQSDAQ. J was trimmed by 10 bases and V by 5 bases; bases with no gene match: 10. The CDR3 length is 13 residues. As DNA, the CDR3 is TGTGCCAGCAGCGATCAGGGGGAGATCGGAGCTTTCTTT. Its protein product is CASSDQGEIGAFF.

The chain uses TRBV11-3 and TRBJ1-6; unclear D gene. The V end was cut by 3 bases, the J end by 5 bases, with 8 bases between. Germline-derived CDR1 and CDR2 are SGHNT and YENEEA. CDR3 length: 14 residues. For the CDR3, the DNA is TGTGCCAGCAGCTTTTCCGGGAATAATTCACCCCTCCACTTT. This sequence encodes CASSFSGNNSPLHF.